This TCR beta chain is drawn from a study of blood T cell repertoires in COVID-19. Germline V CDR1 and CDR2: LGHNA, YNFKEQ. The CDR3 is made up of 16 amino acids. V lost 2 bases, J lost 1 base, and 4 bases stayed unmatched. Per the authors' pipeline: Estimation of nucleated cell counts was performed using reference gene primer amplification. The repertoire was sequenced with immunoSEQ multiplex PCR; TCRdb's copy has only in-frame clones and lacks some. D and trimming were read from the DNA, whereas the V and J calls and clone size are those reported in that table. The sample includes hundreds of thousands of clones, approximately 86% of them seen just once.

Material: peripheral blood. The rearrangement uses TRBV4-2 and TRBJ2-2; 7 positions agree with TRBD2. This sequence was found in a man aged 65 to 79 with acute or convalescent COVID-19. This CDR3 is CASSQPSGKNTGELFF. DNA for the CDR3: TGTGCCAGCAGCCAACCCAGCGGGAAGAACACCGGGGAGCTGTTTTTT.